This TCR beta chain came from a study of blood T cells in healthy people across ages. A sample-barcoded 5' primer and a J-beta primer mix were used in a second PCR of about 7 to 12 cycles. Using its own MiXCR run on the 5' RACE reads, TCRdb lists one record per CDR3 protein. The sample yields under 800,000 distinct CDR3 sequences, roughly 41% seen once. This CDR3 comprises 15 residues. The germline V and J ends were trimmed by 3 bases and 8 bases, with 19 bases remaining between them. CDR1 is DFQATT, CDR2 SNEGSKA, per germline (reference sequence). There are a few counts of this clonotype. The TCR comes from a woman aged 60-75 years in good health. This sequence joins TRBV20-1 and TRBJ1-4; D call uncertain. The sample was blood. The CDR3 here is CSARRHDPFTEKLFF. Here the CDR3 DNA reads TGCAGTGCTAGGCGGCACGACCCCTTTACCGAAAAACTGTTTTTT.